This T cell receptor (beta chain) derives from a study of blood T cell repertoires in COVID-19. Sequenced by immunoSEQ multiplex PCR; TCRdb stores in-frame clones only, minus some. The sample comprises about 70,000 clones, 86% of which are singletons, and about an eighth rests with the top ten. V dropped 0 bases and J dropped 1; count of bases not matched to a gene: 5. Germline CDR1 is SGDLS and CDR2 is YYNGEE. This CDR3 has 17 amino acids. The sample consisted of peripheral blood. The clonotype originates from a woman aged 60-70 years with acute or convalescent COVID-19. The genes are TRBV9 and TRBJ2-2; 8 nucleotides line up with TRBD2. The CDR3 DNA is TGTGCCAGCAGCGTAGCCGTAGCGGGGCTGAACACCGGGGAGCTGTTTTTT. It translates to CASSVAVAGLNTGELFF. The complete variable domain, with remaining parts taken from reference TRBV9 and TRBJ2-2, reads DSGVTQTPKHLITATGQRVTLRCSPRSGDLSVYWYQQSLDQGLQFLIQYYNGEERAKGNILERFSAQQFPDLHSELNLSSLELGDSALYFCASSVAVAGLNTGELFFGEGSRLTVL.